This T cell receptor (beta chain) is drawn from a study of identical twins. TCRdb redid the calling of the 5' RACE reads with MiXCR, one entry per CDR3 protein. Of about 100,000 distinct CDR3 sequences detected, just under 6% appear once; the ten largest clones hold about an eighth. This clonotype has at least ten counts. The antigen remains undetermined. Deletions cut 3 bases from V and 4 bases from J, with 12 bases between. Germline assignment: CDR1 SGHDN and CDR2 FVKESK. The CDR3 length is 15 residues. Study-level findings and limits: In beta out-of-frame sequences, the excess sharing between twins was weaker.

The clonotype was recovered from a woman aged 50 to 65 in good health. The J gene is TRBJ2-2, the V gene TRBV14; possibly TRBD2 for D (6 bases). The source material was memory T cells sorted from blood. The CDR3, as DNA: TGTGCCAGCAGCCACCTCGGGACTGCCACCGGGGAGCTGTTTTTT. Its translation: CASSHLGTATGELFF.